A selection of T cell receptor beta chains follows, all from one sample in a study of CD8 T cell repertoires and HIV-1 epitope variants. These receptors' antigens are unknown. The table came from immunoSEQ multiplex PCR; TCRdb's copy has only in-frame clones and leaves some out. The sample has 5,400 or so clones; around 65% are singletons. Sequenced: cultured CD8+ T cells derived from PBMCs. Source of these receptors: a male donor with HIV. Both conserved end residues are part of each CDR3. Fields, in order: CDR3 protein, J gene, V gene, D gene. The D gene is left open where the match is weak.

CASSDQGLAGGSYNEQFF | TRBJ2-1 | TRBV10-2 | TRBD2
CASSVEPGQSYGYTF | TRBJ1-2 | TRBV6-4 | -
CASSLAGQGVDYEQYF | TRBJ2-7 | TRBV7-9 | TRBD1
CASSEAFGTGNEQYF | TRBJ2-7 | TRBV2 | TRBD1
CASSLAKTNADYNGYTF | TRBJ1-2 | TRBV5-1 | -
CASRDPKTGLIAHTEAFF | TRBJ1-1 | TRBV28 | TRBD1
CAFVTGIHEQYF | TRBJ2-7 | TRBV30 | TRBD1
CASSPNGEVYEQYF | TRBJ2-7 | TRBV5-1 | -
CASSNRDWETQYF | TRBJ2-5 | TRBV7-2 | -
CASSQGPYEQYF | TRBJ2-7 | TRBV27 | -
CAWSTGTGANEQYF | TRBJ2-7 | TRBV30 | TRBD1
CASSDSVGTEAFF | TRBJ1-1 | TRBV11-3 | -
CASSLGTSGSYEQYF | TRBJ2-7 | TRBV13 | TRBD2
CAWGLATLQYF | TRBJ2-7 | TRBV30 | -
CASSPVSGQQETQYF | TRBJ2-5 | TRBV5-1 | TRBD1
CASTPGDRGPYGYGYTF | TRBJ1-2 | TRBV28 | TRBD1
CASRYSGTSGFTDTQYF | TRBJ2-3 | TRBV27 | TRBD2
CASSLVAGTSGSTDTQYF | TRBJ2-3 | TRBV11-1 | TRBD2
CASSLDSMYYEQYF | TRBJ2-7 | TRBV5-6 | -
CATSRPSSSGANVLTF | TRBJ2-6 | TRBV15 | -
CASSLGTTNTDTQYF | TRBJ2-3 | TRBV7-9 | -
CAWRSDRGWTEAFF | TRBJ1-1 | TRBV30 | TRBD1
CASSLDPPGGYEDTQYF | TRBJ2-3 | TRBV11-1 | -
CASSQGTTGRNEQFF | TRBJ2-1 | TRBV4-1 | TRBD1
CASSLASYEQYF | TRBJ2-7 | TRBV5-4 | -
CASGSGRAGEQYF | TRBJ2-7 | TRBV2 | TRBD2
CASSFRGGRQPQHF | TRBJ1-5 | TRBV5-6 | -
CAWSGGETQYF | TRBJ2-5 | TRBV30 | -
CASSETSGVFYEQYF | TRBJ2-7 | TRBV10-1 | TRBD2
CAISGGYTF | TRBJ1-2 | TRBV7-3 | -
CASSIRTGNQPQHF | TRBJ1-5 | TRBV28 | -
CASSQGAGGYEQYF | TRBJ2-7 | TRBV4-1 | TRBD1
CATGRENTEAFF | TRBJ1-1 | TRBV10-3 | -
CASSLTGSDEQYF | TRBJ2-7 | TRBV7-2 | -
CASSYYSTGELFF | TRBJ2-2 | TRBV6-5 | -
CASSQGLEQYF | TRBJ2-7 | TRBV5-1 | -
CASSIRGETYEQYF | TRBJ2-7 | TRBV19 | -
CASSPRQELYNEQFF | TRBJ2-1 | TRBV4-3 | -
CASTGTGPYEQYF | TRBJ2-7 | TRBV6-1 | -
CASSYPTTGTYGYTF | TRBJ1-2 | TRBV7-9 | -
CASSDGAGAIGYTF | TRBJ1-2 | TRBV2 | -
CASSFLTDTGELFF | TRBJ2-2 | TRBV7-8 | -
CASSLRGHYINSDEKLFF | TRBJ1-4 | TRBV28 | -